Listed here is a single TCR beta chain. This sample was included in a study of blood T cell repertoires in COVID-19. Study-wide background: The study drew acute and convalescent COVID-19 samples from the United States, Italy and Spain. Sources were T cells, B-cell-depleted T cells, or PBMCs; the material itself was cDNA or gDNA.

Study processing details: Amplified reference gene primers provided the basis for estimating nucleated cell counts. Method: immunoSEQ multiplex PCR; TCRdb's copy keeps in-frame clones and lacks some. The V and J calls and the clone size are those of that table, but D and trimming were determined from the DNA. This table holds more than 20,000 clones, roughly 90% found once. V gave up 4 bases and J gave up 5 bases; unmatched junction bases: 6. CDR1 and CDR2 (germline): SGDLS, YYNGEE. The CDR3 has 15 residues. The chain employs TRBV9 and TRBJ1-4, with TRBD1 matching over 9 bases. This TCR came from a human donor in a cohort sampled during active COVID-19. Sequencing input: peripheral blood. CDR3: CASSPRQGVNEKLFF. CDR3 bases: TGTGCCAGCAGCCCCCGACAGGGGGTAAATGAAAAACTGTTTTTT.